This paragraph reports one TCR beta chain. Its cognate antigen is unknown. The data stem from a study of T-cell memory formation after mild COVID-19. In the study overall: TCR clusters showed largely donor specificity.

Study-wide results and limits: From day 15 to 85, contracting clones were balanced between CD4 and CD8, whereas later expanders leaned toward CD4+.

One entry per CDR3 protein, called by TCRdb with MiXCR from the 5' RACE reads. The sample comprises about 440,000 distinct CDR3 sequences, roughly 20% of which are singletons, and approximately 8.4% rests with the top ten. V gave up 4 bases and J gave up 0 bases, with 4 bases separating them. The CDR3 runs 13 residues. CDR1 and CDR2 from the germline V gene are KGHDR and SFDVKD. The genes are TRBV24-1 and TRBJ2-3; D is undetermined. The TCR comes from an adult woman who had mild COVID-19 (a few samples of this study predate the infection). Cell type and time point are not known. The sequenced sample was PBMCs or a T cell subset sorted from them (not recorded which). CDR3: CATSETSTDTQYF. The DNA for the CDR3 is TGTGCCACCAGTGAGACTAGCACAGATACGCAGTATTTT.